Listed below are T cell receptor beta chains from one sample, sequenced in a study of blood T cell repertoires in COVID-19. Generated by immunoSEQ multiplex PCR, the TCRdb table keeps only in-frame clones and is missing some. This table holds fewer than 250,000 clones, approximately 81% found once. Sequenced input: peripheral blood. These receptors came from a woman aged 80 or older with COVID-19, enrolled during active disease. The CDR3 runs from the conserved cysteine through the conserved F or W. A D gene is named only where the DNA matches it firmly. Size values are once, few and many counts, or a class for expanded clones, and some rows have none.

V gene	J gene	clone size	D gene	CDR3 DNA	CDR3 protein
TRBV24-1	TRBJ1-5	few	-	TGTGCCACCAGACTACTATATAGCAATCAGCCCCAGCATTTT	CATRLLYSNQPQHF
TRBV27	TRBJ1-3	-	-	TGTGCCAGCAGTTTCACATTCGGGACTTCTGGAAACACCATATATTTT	CASSFTFGTSGNTIYF
TRBV23-1	TRBJ1-1	few	TRBD1	TGCGCCAGCAGTCGTGGACAGGGATACACTGAAGCTTTCTTT	CASSRGQGYTEAFF
TRBV3-1/TRBV3-2	TRBJ1-1	-	-	TGTGCCAGCAGCCAATCCAGGGGCCGAACTGAAGCTTTCTTT	CASSQSRGRTEAFF
TRBV19	TRBJ2-2	-	-	TGTGCCAGTAGTATCCATGGGGAGACCGGGGAGCTGTTTTTT	CASSIHGETGELFF
TRBV28	TRBJ1-5	-	-	TGTGCCAGCACCCCTGCAGGGATATCTCAGCCCCAGCATTTT	CASTPAGISQPQHF
TRBV28	TRBJ2-7	-	TRBD1	TGTGCCAGCAGTGGACAGGGACAGTACTTC	CASSGQGQYF
TRBV19	TRBJ2-2	-	TRBD1	TGTGCCAGTAGTATAGCCACAGGGGGTAGGGAGCTGTTTTTT	CASSIATGGRELFF
TRBV3-1/TRBV3-2	TRBJ2-2	-	-	TGTGGGACAGAGAACACCGGGGAGCTGTTTTTT	CGTENTGELFF
TRBV5-3	TRBJ2-7	-	TRBD2	TGTGCCAGAAGTACCGGGGGGGGCTACGAGCAGTACTTC	CARSTGGGYEQYF
TRBV27	TRBJ1-2	-	TRBD1	TGTGCCAGCAGTCCCAGGGACAGGAGGTTCGTAAGGCCTAACTATGGCTACACCTTC	CASSPRDRRFVRPNYGYTF
TRBV7-6	TRBJ1-5	-	TRBD1	TGTGCCAGCAGCGCCGGGACAGTCAATCAGCCCCAGCATTTT	CASSAGTVNQPQHF
TRBV19	TRBJ2-3	once	-	TGTGCCAGTAGTATAGGGCAGAACACAGATACGCAGTATTTT	CASSIGQNTDTQYF
TRBV23-1	TRBJ1-5	-	-	TGCGCCAGCTCCCCGCTGAGACAGGTCGTCAATCAGCCCCAGCATTTT	CASSPLRQVVNQPQHF
TRBV6-1	TRBJ2-3	-	-	TGTGCCAGCAGTGAATTATCGGATACGCAGTATTTT	CASSELSDTQYF
TRBV14	TRBJ2-2	-	TRBD1	TGTGCCAGCAGAGGGACAGGCTACACCGGGGAGCTGTTTTTT	CASRGTGYTGELFF
TRBV6-2/TRBV6-3	TRBJ1-3	-	-	TGTGCCAGCAGCAATGGGAGGTCTGGAAACACCATATATTTT	CASSNGRSGNTIYF
TRBV11-2	TRBJ1-2	-	-	TGTGCCAGCAGATCAGGGTTGGGGGGCTACACCTTC	CASRSGLGGYTF
TRBV28	TRBJ2-4	-	TRBD2	TGTGCCAGCAGTCCACCGGTGGGGGGGAAAAACATTCAGTACTTC	CASSPPVGGKNIQYF
TRBV19	TRBJ2-4	-	-	TGTGCCAGTAGTCCGGGACAAACAGCCAAAAACATTCAGTACTTC	CASSPGQTAKNIQYF
TRBV7-9	TRBJ2-3	-	TRBD2	TGTGCCAGCAAGGAGCGGGGGGATAGCACAGATACGCAGTATTTT	CASKERGDSTDTQYF
TRBV2	TRBJ1-5	-	-	TGTGCCAGCAGCGCTGACAGAGAAGTAGAGCCCCAGCATTTT	CASSADREVEPQHF
TRBV18	TRBJ1-1	-	-	TGTGCCAGCTATACACAGGGAGAGGGCACTGAAGCTTTCTTT	CASYTQGEGTEAFF
TRBV15	TRBJ2-5	-	-	TGTGCCACCAGCAGAGGGGGTTCCAGCGGCCAAGAGACCCAGTACTTC	CATSRGGSSGQETQYF
TRBV5-1	TRBJ2-3	-	-	TGCGCCAGCAGCCCAGCGACTAGCACAGATACGCAGTATTTT	CASSPATSTDTQYF
TRBV9	TRBJ2-2	-	-	TGTGCCAGCAGCGTAGAAGGCGGGACCGGGGAGCTGTTTTTT	CASSVEGGTGELFF
TRBV7-9	TRBJ2-1	-	TRBD1	TGTGCCAGCAGCTCACAGGGGATTGAGCAGTTCTTC	CASSSQGIEQFF
TRBV18	TRBJ1-2	-	TRBD1	TGTGCCAGCTCACTTTCCCGACAGGGTGGCAGTTATGGCTACACCTTC	CASSLSRQGGSYGYTF
TRBV6-6	TRBJ1-4	-	TRBD1	TGTGCCAGCAGTGTCCCTTCAGGGGGCTCCGAAAAACTGTTTTTT	CASSVPSGGSEKLFF
TRBV5-6	TRBJ1-2	few	-	TGTGCCAGCAGCTTGCTGGGGCTGGTAGGCTACACCTTC	CASSLLGLVGYTF
TRBV7-9	TRBJ1-2	-	TRBD1	TGTGCCAGCAGCGTTGGGACAGGGGGCGCAAGGGGCTATGGCTACACCTTC	CASSVGTGGARGYGYTF
TRBV5-1	TRBJ1-3	-	-	TGCGCCAGCAGCTTGTCCCAGTTAGGAAACACCATATATTTT	CASSLSQLGNTIYF
TRBV6-4	TRBJ2-5	-	-	TGTGCCAGCAGTGACACAGGACGGCCCCAAGAGACCCAGTACTTC	CASSDTGRPQETQYF
TRBV5-6	TRBJ1-2	-	TRBD1	TGTGCCAGCAGCCACAGGGGGCTTAGCTACACCTTC	CASSHRGLSYTF
TRBV10-2	TRBJ2-1	-	TRBD2	TGCGCCAGCAGTGAGCCTCGCGGGGGGGGGTTTTGGCAGTTCTTC	CASSEPRGGGFWQFF
TRBV7-9	TRBJ1-1	-	TRBD1	TGTGCCAGCAGTTTAACAGGGGGCGCTTCCCCCCGGGTGAACACTGAAGCTTTCTTT	CASSLTGGASPRVNTEAFF
TRBV5-1	TRBJ2-1	-	TRBD1	TGCGCCAGCAGCTTAGCAGGGACAGTCTACAATGAGCAGTTCTTC	CASSLAGTVYNEQFF
TRBV14	TRBJ1-4	-	-	TGTGCCAGCAGCCAAACCAGGACAGCAACATCGGAGATCGAAAAACTGTTTTTT	CASSQTRTATSEIEKLFF
TRBV11-2	TRBJ1-2	-	-	TGTGCCAGCAGAGCCGGGGGGGGCTATGGCTACACCTTC	CASRAGGGYGYTF
TRBV19	TRBJ1-2	-	TRBD1	TGTGCCAGTACCGCCTGGGACAGGGGGCAGGGCTACACCTTC	CASTAWDRGQGYTF
TRBV18	TRBJ2-7	-	TRBD1	TGTGCCAGCTCACGAAGCGTGACAGGGCCGGAACCTTACGAGCAGTACTTC	CASSRSVTGPEPYEQYF
TRBV19	TRBJ1-5	-	TRBD1	TGTGCCAGTCATGACAGGGATCAGCCCCAGCATTTT	CASHDRDQPQHF
TRBV19	TRBJ2-5	-	-	TGTGCCAGTAGCCTCGAGGGTGACGTACAAGAGACCCAGTACTTC	CASSLEGDVQETQYF
TRBV7-2	TRBJ1-4	-	-	TGTGCCAGCAGCTTAGGAGGTCGGGGTGGAGGAAAACTGTTTTTT	CASSLGGRGGGKLFF
TRBV5-6	TRBJ2-1	-	-	TGTGCCAGCAGCTTGACGGGTCCCTCCTACAATGAGCAGTTCTTC	CASSLTGPSYNEQFF
TRBV28	TRBJ1-2	-	-	TGTGCCAGCAGTTTGGTCGTAGGGGGGGGCGTAGGTAATGGCTACACCTTC	CASSLVVGGGVGNGYTF
TRBV3-1/TRBV3-2	TRBJ2-5	-	TRBD1	TGTGCCAGCAGCCAAGTAGGACAGGTGGCAAAAGAGACCCAGTACTTC	CASSQVGQVAKETQYF